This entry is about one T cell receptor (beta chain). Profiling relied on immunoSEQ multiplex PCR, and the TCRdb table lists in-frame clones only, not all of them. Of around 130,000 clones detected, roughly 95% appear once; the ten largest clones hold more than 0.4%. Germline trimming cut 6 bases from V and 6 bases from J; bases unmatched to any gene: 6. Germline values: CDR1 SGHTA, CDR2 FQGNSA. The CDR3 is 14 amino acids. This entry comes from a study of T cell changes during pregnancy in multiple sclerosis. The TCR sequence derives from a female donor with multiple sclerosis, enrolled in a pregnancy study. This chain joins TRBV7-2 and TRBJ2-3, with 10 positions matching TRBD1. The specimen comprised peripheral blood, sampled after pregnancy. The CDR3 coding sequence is TGTGCCAGCAGGAGACAGGGGGCTAGGGATACGCAGTATTTT. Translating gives CASRRQGARDTQYF.